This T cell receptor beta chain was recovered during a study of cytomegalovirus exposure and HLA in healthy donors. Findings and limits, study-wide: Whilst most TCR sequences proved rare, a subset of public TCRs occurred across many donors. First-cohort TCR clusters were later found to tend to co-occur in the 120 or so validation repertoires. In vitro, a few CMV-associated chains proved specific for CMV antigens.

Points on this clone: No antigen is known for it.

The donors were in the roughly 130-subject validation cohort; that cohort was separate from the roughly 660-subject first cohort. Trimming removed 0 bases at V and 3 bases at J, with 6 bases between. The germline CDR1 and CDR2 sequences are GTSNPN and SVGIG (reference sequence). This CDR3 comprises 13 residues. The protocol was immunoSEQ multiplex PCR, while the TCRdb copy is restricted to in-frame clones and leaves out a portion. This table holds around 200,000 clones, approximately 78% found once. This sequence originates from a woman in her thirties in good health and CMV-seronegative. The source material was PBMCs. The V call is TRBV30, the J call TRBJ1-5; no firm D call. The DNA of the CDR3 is TGTGCCTGGAGTGTAAACACCAATCAGCCCCAGCATTTT. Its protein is CAWSVNTNQPQHF. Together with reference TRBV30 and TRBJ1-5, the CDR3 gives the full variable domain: SQTIHQWPATLVQPVGSPLSLECTVEGTSNPNLYWYRQAAGRGLQLLFYSVGIGQISSEVPQNLSASRPQDRQFILSSKKLLLSDSGFYLCAWSVNTNQPQHFGDGTRLSIL.